Many counts were recorded for the clone carrying this T cell receptor (beta chain). No antigen is known for it. Production of TCR beta cDNA used around 460 ng total RNA together with a constant-region primer. Slightly modified ARM-PCR with three nested multiplex PCR rounds yielded TCR beta libraries. It was with TRBV1-TRBV30 forward primers and a C-beta reverse primer that the first two PCR rounds were run, at around 11 cycles each. In TCRdb, the multiplex PCR reads were re-called with MiXCR into one record per CDR3 protein. The sample includes tens of thousands of distinct CDR3 sequences, about 78% seen only once; the top ten take roughly 24%. This record belongs to a study of tumor-infiltrating lymphocytes in primary liver carcinoma. General study points: Pairs of tumor regions overlapped more than tumor-adjacent and tumor-blood pairs did.

RNA and DNA were co-extracted from approximately 20-30 mg of unsorted bulk tissue. With chronic HBV infection, the patients were also treatment-naive. Germline CDR1 GTSNPN, CDR2 SVGIG (reference sequence). CDR3 length equals 15 residues. The ends were cut back, 3 bases at V and 6 bases at J, with 17 bases in the middle. The V call is TRBV30, the J call TRBJ2-2; D gene uncertain. This clonotype originated in a man aged 40-49 years with primary liver carcinoma and hepatitis B virus infection. Sequencing was carried out using liver tumor tissue from sampling region 5. Indicated subset: tumor region T5, tumor centre. The CDR3 coding sequence is TGTGCCTGGAGATTGGCGAGGAACTGGCCCGGGGAGCTGTTTTTT. Encoded protein: CAWRLARNWPGELFF.